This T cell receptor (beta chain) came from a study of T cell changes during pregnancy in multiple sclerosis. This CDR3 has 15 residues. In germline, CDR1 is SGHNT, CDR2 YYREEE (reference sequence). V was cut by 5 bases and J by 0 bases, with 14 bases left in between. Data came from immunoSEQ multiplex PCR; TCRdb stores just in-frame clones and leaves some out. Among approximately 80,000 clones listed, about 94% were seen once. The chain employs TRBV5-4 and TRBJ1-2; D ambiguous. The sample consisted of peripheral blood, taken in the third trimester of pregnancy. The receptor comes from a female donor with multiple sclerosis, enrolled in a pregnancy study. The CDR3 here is CASSTAWAPNYGYTF. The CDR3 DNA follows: TGTGCCAGCAGTACAGCATGGGCTCCTAACTATGGCTACACCTTC.